A selection of T cell receptor beta chains follows, all from one sample in a study of T cell changes during pregnancy in multiple sclerosis. The method was immunoSEQ multiplex PCR; TCRdb's version includes in-frame clones alone and lacks a portion of them. The table lists under 110,000 clones, approximately 92% of them singletons. This specimen was peripheral blood, taken in the second trimester of pregnancy. All receptors derive from a female donor with multiple sclerosis, enrolled in a pregnancy study. The CDR3 runs from the conserved cysteine through the conserved F or W. A D gene is named only where the DNA matches it firmly. Not every row has a clone size; where given, it reads once, few, many or a size class.

>TRBD1|TRBV6-1|.|14|TRBJ1-3
TGTGCCAGCAGGCGACAGGGAGCTGGAAACACCATATATTTT
CASRRQGAGNTIYF
>.|TRBV9|.|15|TRBJ1-6
TGTGCCAGCAGCGTAGAAGCAGCTAGGCAGTCACCCCTCCACTTT
CASSVEAARQSPLHF
>TRBD2|TRBV2|.|17|TRBJ2-6
TGTGCCAGCAAACCACTAGCGGGAGTGGCCGGGGCCAACGTCCTGACTTTC
CASKPLAGVAGANVLTF
>TRBD1|TRBV15|.|17|TRBJ2-3
TGTGCCACCAGCAGCTCCCGGGACAGGGCCTACACAGATACGCAGTATTTT
CATSSSRDRAYTDTQYF
>TRBD2|TRBV6-1|.|14|TRBJ2-1
TGTGCCAGCAGGAACCGCGGGAGTATCAATGAGCAGTTCTTC
CASRNRGSINEQFF
>TRBD1|TRBV19|.|14|TRBJ2-7
TGTGCCAGTAGTGAGGGACAGGTAATTGGGGAGCAGTACTTC
CASSEGQVIGEQYF
>TRBD2|TRBV29-1|.|14|TRBJ2-3
TGCAGCGTTGAAGTGGCGGGAGGGCCGAATACGCAGTATTTT
CSVEVAGGPNTQYF
>.|TRBV18|.|16|TRBJ1-2
TGTGCCAGCTCACCCGGGAAGCGGGCCTCTAACTATGGCTACACCTTC
CASSPGKRASNYGYTF
>TRBD1|TRBV6-4|.|15|TRBJ2-1
TGTGCCAGCAGTCCAGACAGGGGGCATGGGGATGAGCAGTTCTTC
CASSPDRGHGDEQFF
>TRBD1|TRBV6-5|.|14|TRBJ2-6
TGTGCCAGCACCGAAGGGGGCAGGGCCAACGTCCTGACTTTC
CASTEGGRANVLTF
>TRBD1|TRBV7-9|.|14|TRBJ1-1
TGTGCCAGCAGCTTTACCTCGACAGGGTCCCAAGCTTTCTTT
CASSFTSTGSQAFF
>.|TRBV2|.|10|TRBJ2-1
TGTGCCAGCGCAGGTGGTGAGCAGTTCTTC
CASAGGEQFF
>.|TRBV19|.|13|TRBJ1-5
TGTGCCAGTAACGCGGGACCCCCGTCGTCCCAGCATTTT
CASNAGPPSSQHF
>TRBD2|TRBV5-1|.|15|TRBJ2-7
TGCGCCAGCAGGGAAGTAGCGGGAGGGGTCTACGAGCAGTACTTC
CASREVAGGVYEQYF
>.|TRBV5-1|.|14|TRBJ2-2
TGCGCCACCCAGGAGGGGCCGAACACCGGGGAGCTGTTTTTT
CATQEGPNTGELFF
>.|TRBV6-5|.|13|TRBJ2-1
TGTGCCAGCAGTTACTCATCCAGGGGTGAGCAGTTCTTC
CASSYSSRGEQFF
>TRBD1|TRBV6-5|.|14|TRBJ1-2
TGTGCCAGCAGGAGAATCGAGGGGGCGGGAGGCTACACCTTC
CASRRIEGAGGYTF
>.|TRBV29-1|.|13|TRBJ2-7
TGCAGCCCCGGGATAAGCAGGGAGGACGAGCAGTACTTC
CSPGISREDEQYF
>.|TRBV19|.|17|TRBJ2-4
TGTGCCAGTAGTATAGTAGGCAGGAACCTAGCCAAAAACATTCAGTACTTC
CASSIVGRNLAKNIQYF
>TRBD1|TRBV25-1|.|17|TRBJ2-3
TGTGCCAGCAGTGAGCCCCCGGGACAGGGATTCACAGATACGCAGTATTTT
CASSEPPGQGFTDTQYF
>.|TRBV5-6|once|14|TRBJ2-2
TGTGCCAGCAGCTCAGCAGGGGTAACCGGGGAGCTGTTTTTT
CASSSAGVTGELFF
>TRBD1|TRBV28|.|17|TRBJ1-5
TGTGCCAGCAGTCGCTGGGACAGGGACATTGGCAATCAGCCCCAGCATTTT
CASSRWDRDIGNQPQHF
>.|TRBV6-5|.|15|TRBJ1-1
TGTGCCAGTCGACCCGACAGCCAAAAAAACACTGAAGCTTTCTTT
CASRPDSQKNTEAFF
>.|TRBV11-3|.|15|TRBJ2-3
TGTGCCAGCAGCTTAGGGAGGGAGTTCACAGATACGCAGTATTTT
CASSLGREFTDTQYF
>.|TRBV27|.|15|TRBJ1-4
TGTGCCATCACTCTCTCCAGGGGACAAAATGAAAAACTGTTTTTT
CAITLSRGQNEKLFF
>.|TRBV6-1|once|15|TRBJ1-5
TGTGCCAGCAGTGAAGCGCTTCAGGGGATTCAGCCCCAGCATTTT
CASSEALQGIQPQHF
>TRBD2|TRBV29-1|.|18|TRBJ2-5
TGCAGCGCGGGGGGCCCCGGGGGTAGCGGGATAGGTAAAGAGACCCAGTACTTC
CSAGGPGGSGIGKETQYF
>TRBD2|TRBV4-2|.|17|TRBJ2-1
TGTGCCAGCAGCCAACATGAGGGACTAGCGGGCTACAATGAGCAGTTCTTC
CASSQHEGLAGYNEQFF
>TRBD1|TRBV27|.|18|TRBJ1-5
TGTGCCAGCAGTTTACTTGGGACAGGCATGCATAGCAATCAGCCCCAGCATTTT
CASSLLGTGMHSNQPQHF
>TRBD2|TRBV5-4|.|15|TRBJ2-3
TGTGCCAGCAGCGCGGGGACTAGCGGGAGGGATACGCAGTATTTT
CASSAGTSGRDTQYF
>TRBD2|TRBV5-1|.|19|TRBJ2-1
TGCGCCAGCAGCTTGGAAGGACTAGCGGGAGGGCCATCGGGAAGTGAGCAGTTCTTC
CASSLEGLAGGPSGSEQFF
>.|TRBV18|.|14|TRBJ1-1
TGTGCCAGCTCACCAGTCGGGGTGAACACTGAAGCTTTCTTT
CASSPVGVNTEAFF
>TRBD1|TRBV6-1|.|13|TRBJ2-1
TGTGCCAGCAGTGAAGACAGGGGAGATGAGCAGTTCTTC
CASSEDRGDEQFF
>TRBD1|TRBV6-6|once|15|TRBJ2-5
TGTGCCAGCAGTCTCCCGGGACAGGGTCAAGAGACCCAGTACTTC
CASSLPGQGQETQYF
>TRBD1|TRBV5-6|.|19|TRBJ1-1
TGTGCCAGCAGCTTGTGGGGCTCCGGGACAGGGGTGTTCGTGACTGAAGCTTTCTTT
CASSLWGSGTGVFVTEAFF
>TRBD1|TRBV15|.|17|TRBJ2-3
TGTGCCACCAGCAGGCCCAAGACAGGGGAAGTGACAGATACGCAGTATTTT
CATSRPKTGEVTDTQYF
>.|TRBV11-3|.|13|TRBJ2-3
TGTGCCAGCAGCTCGGGACATTCAGATACGCAGTATTTT
CASSSGHSDTQYF
>.|TRBV2|once|16|TRBJ1-1
TGTGCCAGCAGTGAACTCGGGGGGGGGATGAACACTGAAGCTTTCTTT
CASSELGGGMNTEAFF
>.|TRBV6-1|.|15|TRBJ1-2
TGTGCCAGCAGTGAAAGTTGGGAGGTGATAAGTGGCTACACCTTC
CASSESWEVISGYTF
>TRBD1|TRBV15|.|14|TRBJ1-1
TGTGCCACCGGAGAAGACAGGGTGTACACTGAAGCTTTCTTT
CATGEDRVYTEAFF
>.|TRBV7-9|.|19|TRBJ1-4
TGTGCCAGCAGCTCCCGGCCCCTAGATCGGGTTTTAACTAATGAAAAACTGTTTTTT
CASSSRPLDRVLTNEKLFF
>.|TRBV6-5|.|15|TRBJ2-2
TGTGCCAGCAGTTCACAAATCTTGAACACCGGGGAGCTGTTTTTT
CASSSQILNTGELFF